A single sample gave rise to the 28 T cell receptor beta chains below, sequenced in a study of T-cell reconstitution after alpha-beta-depleted transplantation in children. A TCRbeta library incorporating unique molecular identifiers was prepared. From the PCR reads, TCRdb called clonotypes with MiXCR, one entry per CDR3 protein. The sample has some 80,000 distinct CDR3 sequences, 18% seen once. The sample consisted of PBMCs, mostly from graft donor cells, taken 360 days after TCRalphabeta/CD19-depleted stem cell transplant. The receptors here all came from a male patient aged 2 to 10 who had a stem cell transplant for acute lymphoblastic leukemia, so the T cells may come from the graft donor.

This clonotype has ten or more counts. The CDR3 nucleotides read TGTGCCACCAGTGACAAGGTCGAAACTAGCACAGATACGCAGTATTTT. Residues: CATSDKVETSTDTQYF. The V call is TRBV24-1, the J call TRBJ2-3; no firm D call. The CDR3 is 16 residues long. The V end was cut by 4 bases, the J end by 0 bases, with 13 bases between. CDR1 and CDR2 from the germline V gene are KGHDR and SFDVKD.

This chain uses TRBV20-1 with TRBJ1-4, with D unclear. V gave up 1 base and J gave up 0 bases, with 15 bases separating them. The CDR3 has 17 amino acids. CDR1 is DFQATT, CDR2 SNEGSKA, per germline (reference sequence). CDR3: CSARAYSVSATNEKLFF. The DNA of the CDR3 is TGCAGTGCTAGAGCCTACTCAGTGTCTGCAACTAATGAAAAACTGTTTTTT.

This clonotype has just a few counts. The chain combines TRBV12-3 or TRBV12-4 with TRBJ2-7; tentatively, D is TRBD1 (5 bases). Trimming left V 2 bases short and J 4 bases short, with 9 bases between. The CDR3 is 13 residues long. DNA for the CDR3: TGTGCCAGCAGTTTACAGGGTCGGTACGAGCAGTACTTC. This gives the protein CASSLQGRYEQYF.

The sample holds one count of this clonotype. The chain links TRBV30 to TRBJ2-6; no firm D call. From germline, CDR1 is GTSNPN and CDR2 SVGIG (reference sequence). Trimming removed 0 bases from V and 0 bases from J, with 9 bases in between. This CDR3 comprises 16 residues. CDR3 loop: CAWSVPVSSGANVLTF. The CDR3 DNA reads as TGTGCCTGGAGTGTACCCGTAAGCTCTGGGGCCAACGTCCTGACTTTC.

V and J are TRBV12-3 or TRBV12-4 and TRBJ2-5; TRBD1 matches at 9 bases. After removal of 3 bases from V and 2 bases from J, the junction contained 1 base not matched to a gene. The CDR3 has 14 amino acids. The CDR3 here is CASSFGQGQETQYF. The CDR3 DNA sequence: TGTGCCAGCAGTTTTGGACAGGGGCAAGAGACCCAGTACTTC.

The DNA for the CDR3 is TGTGCCAGCAGTTGGGACCGCAGCTCCTACGAGCAGTACTTC. This encodes CASSWDRSSYEQYF. The rearrangement joins TRBV6-5 to TRBJ2-7; either TRBD1 or TRBD2 may fit D (5 bases each). The germline V and J ends were trimmed by 4 bases and 0 bases, with 10 bases remaining between them. The V gene's germline CDR1 is MNHEY and CDR2 SVGAGI. The CDR3 spans 14 residues.

The chain carries TRBV12-3 or TRBV12-4 and TRBJ2-3; no clear D gene. V lost 7 bases to trimming and J lost 2 bases, with 10 bases between them. The length of the CDR3 is 13 residues. The CDR3 DNA follows: TGTGCCAGCAACCGGGCCCCCACAGATACGCAGTATTTT. It specifies CASNRAPTDTQYF.

The chain couples TRBV5-1 to TRBJ2-7, with 8 bases identical to TRBD2. V shed 0 bases and J 0 bases; nucleotides not matched to a gene: 5. From germline, CDR1 is SGHRS and CDR2 YFSETQ. The CDR3 contains 16 residues. For the CDR3, the DNA is TGCGCCAGCAGCTTGGGTGTACTAGCGGACTCCTACGAGCAGTACTTC. Protein sequence: CASSLGVLADSYEQYF.

V gene TRBV10-3 combines with J gene TRBJ2-1; the match to TRBD2 covers 13 bases. The CDR3 loop spans 17 amino acids. V lost 2 bases to trimming and J lost 4 bases; unmatched junction nucleotides: 5. In germline, CDR1 is ENHRY, CDR2 SYGVKD. In DNA form, the CDR3 reads TGTGCCATCAGTGAGGCTTGGACTAGCGGGAGATACAATGAGCAGTTCTTC. This codes for CAISEAWTSGRYNEQFF.

V usage is TRBV6-5 and J usage is TRBJ1-1; 10 bases are shared with TRBD1. With V trimmed by 2 bases and J by 11 bases, 5 bases remained unmatched. The CDR3 is 13 residues long. In germline, CDR1 is MNHEY, CDR2 SVGAGI. The DNA for the CDR3 is TGTGCCAGCAGTTACCGACAGGGGGCAGGGGCTTTCTTT. It encodes CASSYRQGAGAFF.

This clonotype has more than one count but fewer than ten. The chain employs TRBV12-3 or TRBV12-4 and TRBJ2-7; D perhaps matches TRBD1 (6 bases). The ends were cut back, 1 base at V and 0 bases at J, with 10 bases in the middle. The CDR3 length is 15 residues. CDR3 protein: CASSLGGPGSYEQYF. The DNA for the CDR3 is TGTGCCAGCAGTTTAGGGGGGCCTGGCTCCTACGAGCAGTACTTC.

This clonotype was detected ten times or more. The chain uses TRBV10-3 and TRBJ2-3; D not certain. Trimming removed 0 bases from V and 2 bases from J, with 12 bases in between. This CDR3 is 16 amino acids long. The V gene's germline CDR1 is ENHRY and CDR2 SYGVKD. The CDR3 bases are TGTGCCATCAGTGAGTCCTGGCGGACGAACACAGATACGCAGTATTTT. It yields the protein CAISESWRTNTDTQYF.

This clonotype has more than one count but fewer than ten. This sequence joins TRBV4-2 and TRBJ2-2; D is perhaps TRBD2 (5 bases). The ends were cut back, 4 bases at V and 0 bases at J, with 9 bases in the middle. This CDR3 has 15 amino acids. Germline V CDR1 and CDR2: LGHNA, YNFKEQ. The CDR3 is CASSLGGPNTGELFF. Here the CDR3 DNA reads TGTGCCAGCAGCCTCGGCGGGCCGAACACCGGGGAGCTGTTTTTT.

This clonotype showed up just a few times. The genes are TRBV7-9 and TRBJ2-1; the D gene is possibly TRBD2 (6 bases). The CDR3 consists of 16 residues. Germline CDR1 and CDR2: SEHNR and FQNEAQ (reference sequence). The V end lost 0 bases, the J end lost 5 bases, and 14 bases lay between the germline ends. The CDR3 nucleotides are TGTGCCAGCAGCTTAGCGTTCCTAGCGAACCACAATGAGCAGTTCTTC. It is translated as CASSLAFLANHNEQFF. Complete variable domain (other parts from reference TRBV7-9 and TRBJ2-1): DTGVSQNPRHKITKRGQNVTFRCDPISEHNRLYWYRQTLGQGPEFLTYFQNEAQLEKSRLLSDRFSAERPKGSFSTLEIQRTEQGDSAMYLCASSLAFLANHNEQFFGPGTRLTVL.

This chain connects TRBV27 to TRBJ1-1, with TRBD1 as a possible D gene (6 bases). This CDR3 is 17 amino acids long. V lost 0 bases to trimming and J lost 3 bases, with 17 bases between them. CDR1 and CDR2 (germline): MNHEY, SMNVEV (reference sequence). The CDR3 DNA reads TGTGCCAGCAGTTTATCGAGTTTAGTAGCAGGGGACACTGAAGCTTTCTTT. It codes for CASSLSSLVAGDTEAFF.

This sequence joins TRBV11-2 and TRBJ2-2, with a tentative D call TRBD2 (6 bases). Between the trimmed V and J ends, which lost 5 bases and 13 bases, there was a span of 17 bases. Germline V CDR1 and CDR2: SGHAT, FQNNGV. This CDR3 contains 13 residues. DNA of the CDR3: TGTGCCAGCAGCCGGGTTGGGACTCCCGGGCTGTTTTTT. Its protein is CASSRVGTPGLFF.

This clonotype occurred many times. This chain joins TRBV5-1 and TRBJ2-7, with TRBD1 as a possible D gene (5 bases). CDR3 length equals 14 residues. Per germline, CDR1 SGHRS and CDR2 YFSETQ. The germline V and J ends were trimmed by 0 bases and 1 base, with 8 bases remaining between them. CDR3 loop: CASSLAPGSYEQYF. For the CDR3, the DNA is TGCGCCAGCAGCTTGGCGCCAGGGTCCTACGAGCAGTACTTC. Full variable domain (rest looked up from reference TRBV5-1 and TRBJ2-7): KAGVTQTPRYLIKTRGQQVTLSCSPISGHRSVSWYQQTPGQGLQFLFEYFSETQRNKGNFPGRFSGRQFSNSRSEMNVSTLELGDSALYLCASSLAPGSYEQYFGPGTRLTVT.

J is TRBJ1-5 and V is TRBV5-5; no definite D call. CDR1 and CDR2 from the germline V gene are SGHKS and YYEKEE (reference sequence). This CDR3 has 16 amino acids. The V end was cut by 0 bases, the J end by 1 base, with 11 bases between. The CDR3 protein is CASSLGGSRSNQPQHF. The CDR3 DNA is TGTGCCAGCAGCTTGGGTGGGTCGAGGAGCAATCAGCCCCAGCATTTT.

V is TRBV11-2 and J is TRBJ2-1; maybe TRBD2 (6 bases). The germline V and J ends were trimmed by 1 base and 0 bases, with 19 bases remaining between them. Germline-derived CDR1 and CDR2 are SGHAT and FQNNGV. CDR3 size: 19 residues. CDR3 nucleotides: TGTGCCAGCAGCTTAGGGTTATCTCTAGCGCCTAGCTCCTACAATGAGCAGTTCTTC. It is translated as CASSLGLSLAPSSYNEQFF.

The V and J genes are TRBV27 and TRBJ2-7; D uncertain. Trimming took off 6 bases at V and 4 bases at J, with 19 bases between the two ends. The CDR3 runs 15 residues. CDR1 and CDR2 (germline): MNHEY, SMNVEV (reference sequence). CDR3 sequence (DNA): TGTGCCAGCAGCCCGCCTCGTTTAGGCTTTTACGAGCAGTACTTC. It encodes CASSPPRLGFYEQYF.

Only a few counts were recorded for this clonotype. CDR3 region: CASSYRGYEQYF. CDR3 DNA sequence: TGCGCCAGCAGCTACCGGGGCTACGAGCAGTACTTC. V is TRBV5-1 and J is TRBJ2-7, with D perhaps TRBD2 (5 bases). V was pared by 3 bases and J by 3 bases, with 7 bases between. Germline V gives CDR1 SGHRS, CDR2 YFSETQ. This CDR3 has 12 amino acids.

This clonotype was detected many times. The chain uses TRBV4-2 and TRBJ2-1, with TRBD2 matching over 7 bases. In germline, CDR1 is LGHNA, CDR2 YNFKEQ. V shed 3 bases and J 0 bases; nucleotides not matched to a gene: 8. This CDR3 is 17 amino acids long. The CDR3 nucleotides read TGTGCCAGCAGCCAGCCGGGACTATCGAGCTCCTACAATGAGCAGTTCTTC. Translating it yields CASSQPGLSSSYNEQFF.

This sequence joins TRBV6-1 and TRBJ1-5; no reliable D call. CDR3 length: 12 residues. Germline loops: CDR1 MNHNS, CDR2 SASEGT. V was pared by 5 bases and J by 10 bases, with 12 bases between. For the CDR3, the DNA is TGTGCCAGCAGTCATGACTTCGTCCCCCAGCATTTT. This sequence encodes CASSHDFVPQHF.

The V and J genes are TRBV3-1 and TRBJ2-1; 14 nucleotides match TRBD2. The CDR3 is 17 amino acids. V shed 4 bases, J shed 8 bases, and the junction held 10 bases outside the gene matches. Germline lookup yields CDR1 LGHDT and CDR2 YNNKEL (reference sequence). This CDR3 is CASSRKRLAGGPYEQFF. In DNA form, the CDR3 reads TGTGCCAGCAGCCGCAAGAGACTAGCGGGAGGGCCCTATGAGCAGTTCTTC.

The rearrangement joins TRBV27 to TRBJ2-1; 11 nucleotides match TRBD2. Germline CDR1 is MNHEY and CDR2 is SMNVEV (reference sequence). The CDR3 length is 16 residues. V shed 6 bases and J 4 bases; nucleotides not matched to a gene: 8. This chain's CDR3 is CASSQLRTSGYNEQFF. CDR3 nucleotides: TGTGCCAGCAGCCAGTTAAGGACTAGCGGGTACAATGAGCAGTTCTTC.

This clonotype was counted between two and nine times. V is TRBV7-2 and J is TRBJ2-5; D is ambiguous. Trimming shortened V by 2 bases and J by 4 bases, and 8 bases separated the two germline ends. CDR3 size: 13 residues. Germline V gene data show CDR1 as SGHTA and CDR2 as FQGNSA. The CDR3 DNA follows: TGTGCCAGCAGCTTACGGCCACCAGAGACCCAGTACTTC. Protein sequence: CASSLRPPETQYF.

This clonotype showed up many times. The chain joins TRBV4-2 to TRBJ2-7; 7 bases align to TRBD2. V dropped 0 bases and J dropped 3; count of bases not matched to a gene: 11. CDR3 length: 17 residues. The germline gives CDR1 LGHNA, CDR2 YNFKEQ. CDR3 in DNA: TGTGCCAGCAGCCAAGATTACTGGACTAGTCTCGACTACGAGCAGTACTTC. Its translation: CASSQDYWTSLDYEQYF.

This clonotype was seen more than once but under ten times. Here the CDR3 DNA reads TGCAGCGGGGGAAAGGGCTACGAGCAGTACTTC. Protein sequence: CSGGKGYEQYF. The chain couples TRBV29-1 to TRBJ2-7; D is uncertain. V was cut by 7 bases and J by 3 bases, with 10 bases left in between. The germline V gene has CDR1 SQVTM and CDR2 ANQGSEA. The CDR3 loop spans 11 amino acids.